This T cell receptor beta chain was recovered during a study of T cell responses to AZD1222 COVID-19 vaccine. The V gene's germline CDR1 is SGHTA and CDR2 FQGNSA. The ends were cut back, 4 bases at V and 1 base at J, with 8 bases in the middle. This CDR3 has 15 residues. TCRdb keeps only in-frame clones here, not all; method: immunoSEQ multiplex PCR. The table shows some 86,000 clones, with 60% to 80% occurring only once. As for this clone: Its antigen is not known.

Points from the study as a whole: Donors were mostly white British, more females; clonal diversity possibly underestimated. Repertoire samples came only from after the peak T cell response. With two AZD1222 doses given, Spike-specific TCR breadth and depth both rose. Regions 160-218 and 743-854 held dominance among vaccine-associated CD4 TCRs, which spanned spike.

The genes are TRBV7-2 and TRBJ2-6; D is unclear. This sequence was found in an adult in good health. The sequencing here drew on peripheral blood, taken on day 0 of AZD1222 vaccination. In nucleotides, the CDR3 is TGTGCCAGCAGCTCTTCAGGTTCTGGGGCCAACGTCCTGACTTTC. The encoded protein is CASSSSGSGANVLTF.